The rows below give T cell receptor beta chains drawn from one sample of a study of CD4 and CD8 cells across lung adenocarcinoma regions. Each CDR3 protein gets one entry after TCRdb re-called the PCR reads with MiXCR. The sample has over 7,000 distinct CDR3 sequences, over 50% seen once; the top ten hold roughly 24%. Sequencing was carried out using CD4+ T cells from the center of a lung tumor. The receptors come from a female donor with lung adenocarcinoma. The CD4 and CD8 labels of this study may be unreliable. Each CDR3 is given with its conserved first and last residue. D genes are given only for firm matches. A row's size may be missing; if present it is once, few, many or a size class.

d_call	clone_size	v_call	j_call	cdr3_aa	cdr3_nt
.	.	TRBV7-2	TRBJ2-7	CASSLLNEQYF	TGTGCCAGCAGCTTATTGAACGAGCAGTACTTC
TRBD1	few	TRBV6-5	TRBJ2-1	CASSYSRDRGYNEQFF	TGTGCCAGCAGTTACTCCCGGGACAGGGGGTACAATGAGCAGTTCTTC
.	.	TRBV6-1	TRBJ2-7	CASTQAPLMIEQYF	TGTGCCAGCACACAGGCCCCTCTAATGATCGAGCAGTACTTC
.	.	TRBV25-1	TRBJ2-3	CASSLLGDTQYF	TGTGCCAGCAGCCTCCTCGGGGATACGCAGTATTTT
TRBD1	.	TRBV6-1	TRBJ1-6	CASRNSGGGNSPLHF	TGTGCCAGCAGAAATTCAGGGGGAGGGAACTCACCCCTCCACTTT
TRBD2	.	TRBV4-3	TRBJ2-3	CASSQLAGGPYTQYF	TGCGCCAGCAGCCAACTAGCGGGAGGCCCCTATACGCAGTATTTT
.	.	TRBV6-1	TRBJ2-5	CASRVSGGSGKETQYF	TGTGCCAGCAGGGTCTCCGGGGGCAGTGGTAAAGAGACGCAGTACTTC
TRBD1	.	TRBV7-6	TRBJ2-7	CASSHRGLYEQYF	TGTGCCAGCAGCCACAGGGGGCTCTACGAGCAGTACTTC
.	.	TRBV10-1	TRBJ2-7	CASSESPTHEQYF	TGCGCCAGCAGTGAGTCCCCGACCCACGAGCAGTACTTC
.	.	TRBV6-1	TRBJ2-5	CASRRRAEETQYF	TGTGCCAGCAGGCGTAGAGCGGAAGAGACCCAGTACTTC
.	.	TRBV6-1	TRBJ2-7	CASSEIGRGEIAGYEQYF	TGTGCCAGCAGTGAAATCGGCAGGGGGGAGATAGCGGGCTACGAGCAGTACTTC
TRBD1	.	TRBV6-1	TRBJ2-3	CASRPTGGTSGAQYF	TGTGCCAGCAGACCGACAGGGGGTACTTCCGGGGCGCAGTATTTT
TRBD2	medium-sized	TRBV6-5	TRBJ2-7	CASSYGREGYEQYF	TGTGCCAGCAGTTACGGGAGGGAGGGGTACGAGCAGTACTTC
.	.	TRBV9	TRBJ2-3	CASSVAEDTQYF	TGTGCCAGCAGCGTAGCTGAAGATACGCAGTATTTT
.	.	TRBV10-3	TRBJ2-4	CATRGVGATNIQYF	TGTGCCACCCGGGGGGTGGGGGCCACAAACATTCAGTACTTC
TRBD2	.	TRBV7-9	TRBJ2-5	CASSLAGGETQYF	TGTGCCAGCAGCTTAGCCGGGGGGGAGACCCAGTACTTC
TRBD2	.	TRBV12-3/TRBV12-4	TRBJ2-1	CASSLIAGSWDNEQFF	TGTGCCAGCAGTTTAATAGCGGGATCGTGGGACAATGAGCAGTTCTTC
TRBD2	medium-sized	TRBV27	TRBJ2-1	CASSLVAGGYNEQFF	TGTGCCAGCAGTCTCGTGGCGGGAGGGTACAATGAGCAGTTCTTC
.	few	TRBV27	TRBJ2-7	CASSFSGRYEQYF	TGTGCCAGCAGTTTTTCTGGGAGATACGAGCAGTACTTC
.	.	TRBV7-2	TRBJ2-5	CASSSRRVEDQETQYF	TGTGCCAGCAGCTCCCGCCGCGTAGAGGACCAAGAGACCCAGTACTTC
TRBD1	few	TRBV27	TRBJ2-2	CASRQGLVTGELFF	TGTGCCAGCAGACAGGGGCTGGTTACCGGGGAGCTGTTTTTT
.	.	TRBV6-5	TRBJ2-2	CASRYGSTGALFF	TGTGCCAGCCGGTACGGGAGCACAGGTGCGCTGTTTTTT
.	.	TRBV10-2	TRBJ2-5	CASSESGWKGETQYF	TGCGCCAGCAGTGAGTCTGGCTGGAAAGGGGAGACCCAGTACTTC
.	.	TRBV6-1	TRBJ2-5	CASSDNGVASVTQYF	TGTGCCAGCAGTGACAATGGGGTAGCAAGCGTAACCCAGTACTTC
.	.	TRBV28	TRBJ1-1	CASSSDIENTEAFF	TGTGCCAGCAGTTCCGATATTGAGAACACTGAAGCTTTCTTT
TRBD1	.	TRBV27	TRBJ2-3	CASGTGKDMQYF	TGTGCCAGCGGGACAGGCAAAGATATGCAGTATTTT
TRBD2	once	TRBV6-1	TRBJ2-1	CASSEGWVTLAGGEQFF	TGTGCCAGCAGTGAAGGGTGGGTAACTCTAGCGGGAGGTGAGCAGTTCTTC
TRBD2	.	TRBV12-3/TRBV12-4	TRBJ2-1	CASSLNPGGSEQFF	TGTGCCAGCAGTTTAAACCCCGGGGGGAGTGAGCAGTTCTTC
.	few	TRBV10-3	TRBJ2-7	CALLRTGTYEQYF	TGTGCTTTACTACGGACGGGTACCTACGAGCAGTACTTC
TRBD2	.	TRBV6-1	TRBJ2-7	CASSEVGRVTGPYEQYF	TGTGCCAGCAGTGAAGTAGGGAGGGTGACGGGCCCCTACGAGCAGTACTTC
.	once	TRBV6-1	TRBJ2-3	CASKVQVRAVSTEALYF	TGTGCCAGCAAAGTCCAGGTCCGGGCTGTGAGCACCGAGGCGCTGTATTTT
.	.	TRBV7-2	TRBJ2-5	CASSLAGRSQETQYF	TGTGCCAGCAGCTTAGCGGGGCGGTCCCAAGAGACCCAGTACTTC
TRBD2	once	TRBV24-1	TRBJ2-1	CATSELGAETSLNEQFF	TGTGCCACCAGTGAGCTAGGGGCGGAGACTAGCCTCAATGAGCAGTTCTTC
TRBD1	few	TRBV6-1	TRBJ2-1	CASSKGAIYNEQFF	TGTGCCAGCAGTAAGGGGGCGATCTACAATGAGCAGTTCTTC
.	medium-sized	TRBV7-2	TRBJ1-6	CASSLAGDSPLHF	TGTGCCAGCAGCTTAGCAGGGGATTCACCCCTCCACTTT
.	.	TRBV6-1	TRBJ2-7	CASSPYGGVGEQYF	TGTGCCAGCAGTCCATATGGAGGGGTGGGGGAGCAGTACTTC
.	.	TRBV27	TRBJ2-5	CASAIRGGEEETQYF	TGTGCCAGCGCCATCCGCGGCGGGGAAGAAGAGACCCAGTACTTC
TRBD2	.	TRBV27	TRBJ2-3	CASSFTREDTQYF	TGTGCCAGCAGTTTTACGCGGGAGGATACGCAGTATTTT
TRBD2	.	TRBV10-1	TRBJ2-1	CASSSSSGSNEQFF	TGCGCCAGCAGTTCGTCTAGCGGGAGCAATGAGCAGTTCTTC
.	.	TRBV6-1	TRBJ2-7	CASGGSGGSGPDTQYF	TGTGCCAGCGGGGGCTCCGGGGGCAGTGGTCCAGATACGCAGTACTTC
.	medium-sized	TRBV27	TRBJ2-5	CASSLRGAQYF	TGTGCCAGCAGTTTAAGGGGGGCCCAGTACTTC
.	.	TRBV27	TRBJ2-4	CARGNGGGDQDIQYF	TGTGCCAGGGGGAACGGGGGCGGGGACCAAGACATTCAGTACTTC
TRBD1	.	TRBV6-5	TRBJ1-6	CASRLRPGQGASSPLHF	TGTGCCAGCAGATTACGACCGGGACAGGGGGCTTCTTCACCCCTCCACTTT
TRBD2	few	TRBV7-8	TRBJ2-7	CASSLYGREGLGNEQYF	TGTGCCAGCAGCCTTTATGGGCGGGAGGGCCTCGGGAACGAGCAGTACTTC
TRBD1	.	TRBV25-1	TRBJ1-4	CASADRGFEEKLFF	TGTGCCAGCGCCGACAGGGGATTCGAAGAAAAACTGTTTTTT
TRBD1	medium-sized	TRBV6-2/TRBV6-3	TRBJ2-5	CASSSYRGQETQYF	TGTGCCAGCAGTTCTTACAGGGGCCAAGAGACCCAGTACTTC
TRBD2	few	TRBV27	TRBJ2-1	CASRVAGGVREQFF	TGTGCCAGCAGGGTAGCGGGAGGGGTCCGCGAGCAGTTCTTC
.	.	TRBV30	TRBJ1-3	CAWSRHRGNTIYF	TGTGCCTGGAGTCGACACAGAGGAAACACCATATATTTT
.	.	TRBV9	TRBJ1-1	CASSALVGVEAEAFF	TGTGCCAGCAGCGCGCTGGTCGGCGTCGAAGCTGAAGCTTTCTTT
.	.	TRBV7-2	TRBJ2-5	CASSLLGGDSTETQYF	TGTGCCAGCAGCTTATTGGGGGGAGACTCTACAGAGACCCAGTACTTC
.	medium-sized	TRBV6-1	TRBJ2-5	CASSEGSLAETQYF	TGTGCCAGCAGTGAAGGATCACTTGCAGAGACCCAGTACTTC
.	.	TRBV28	TRBJ2-4	CASGLGAKNTQYF	TGTGCCTCGGGGCTGGGAGCCAAAAATACTCAGTACTTT
.	.	TRBV27	TRBJ2-4	CARSNGGGDENTQYF	TGTGCCAGGAGCAACGGCGGCGGGGACGAAAACACTCAGTACTTC
.	once	TRBV27	TRBJ2-4	CASANRGGEGDIQYF	TGTGCCAGCGCCAACCGGGGCGGGGAAGGAGACATTCAGTACTTC
.	large	TRBV6-1	TRBJ2-7	CASSDLEPYNEQYF	TGTGCCAGCAGTGATTTGGAGCCTTACAATGAGCAGTACTTC
TRBD2	many	TRBV6-1	TRBJ2-5	CASSESGMAGETQYF	TGTGCCAGCAGTGAAAGCGGGATGGCGGGAGAGACCCAGTACTTC
.	.	TRBV28	TRBJ2-1	CATGSAGQFF	TGTGCCACCGGATCCGCGGGGCAGTTCTTC
.	.	TRBV6-1	TRBJ2-1	CASKRGSGVSYNEQFF	TGTGCCAGCAAGCGAGGATCAGGGGTCTCCTACAATGAGCAGTTCTTC
TRBD1	many	TRBV27	TRBJ2-7	CASRDRGGTSYEQYF	TGTGCCAGCAGAGACAGGGGGGGAACCTCCTACGAGCAGTACTTC
.	.	TRBV6-1	TRBJ2-7	CASTLELGAHNEQYF	TGTGCCAGCACCCTCGAACTGGGGGCCCACAATGAGCAGTACTTC